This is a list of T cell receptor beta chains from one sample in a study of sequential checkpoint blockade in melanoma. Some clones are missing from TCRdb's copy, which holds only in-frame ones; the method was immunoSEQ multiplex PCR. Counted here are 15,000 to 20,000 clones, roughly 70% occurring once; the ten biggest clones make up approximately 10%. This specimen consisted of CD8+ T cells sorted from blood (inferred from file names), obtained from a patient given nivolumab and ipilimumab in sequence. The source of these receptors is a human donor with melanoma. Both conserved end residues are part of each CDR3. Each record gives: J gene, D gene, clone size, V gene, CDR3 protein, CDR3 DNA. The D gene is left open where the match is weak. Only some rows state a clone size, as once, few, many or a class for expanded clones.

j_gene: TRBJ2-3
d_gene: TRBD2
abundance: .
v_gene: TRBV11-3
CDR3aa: CASSYGGYTDTQYF
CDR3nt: TGTGCCAGCAGCTACGGGGGGTACACAGATACGCAGTATTTT

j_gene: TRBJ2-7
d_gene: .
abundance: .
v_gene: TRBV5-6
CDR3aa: CASNRDRTSSYEQYF
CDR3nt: TGTGCCAGCAACCGGGACAGGACTAGCTCCTACGAGCAGTACTTC

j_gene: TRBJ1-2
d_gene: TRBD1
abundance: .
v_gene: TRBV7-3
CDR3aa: CASSETGAGDDGYTF
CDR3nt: TGTGCCAGCTCGGAAACAGGGGCCGGGGATGATGGCTACACCTTC

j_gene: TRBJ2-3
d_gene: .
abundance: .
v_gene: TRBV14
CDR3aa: CASSLQITDTQYF
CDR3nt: TGTGCCAGCAGCCTTCAGATCACAGATACGCAGTATTTT

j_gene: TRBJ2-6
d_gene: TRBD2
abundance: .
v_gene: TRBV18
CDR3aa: CASSPTLAGVGANVLTF
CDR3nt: TGTGCCAGCTCACCTACCCTAGCGGGAGTGGGGGCCAACGTCCTGACTTTC

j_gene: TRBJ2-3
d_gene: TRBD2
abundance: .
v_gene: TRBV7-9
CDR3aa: CASSLSIQRGGDTQYF
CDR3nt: TGTGCCAGCAGCTTATCGATCCAGCGGGGGGGTGATACGCAGTATTTT

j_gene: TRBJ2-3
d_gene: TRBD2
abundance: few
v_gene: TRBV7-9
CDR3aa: CASSSSPGRGVTDTQYF
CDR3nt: TGTGCCAGCAGCTCCTCCCCTGGGCGGGGGGTCACAGATACGCAGTATTTT

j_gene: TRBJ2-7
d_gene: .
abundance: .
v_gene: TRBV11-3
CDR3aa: CASSLWATPAYEQYF
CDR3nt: TGTGCCAGCAGCTTATGGGCTACCCCCGCCTACGAGCAGTACTTC

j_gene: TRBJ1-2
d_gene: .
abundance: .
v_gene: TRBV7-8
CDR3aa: CASSLGGNGYTF
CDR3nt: TGTGCCAGCAGCTTAGGAGGGAATGGCTACACCTTC

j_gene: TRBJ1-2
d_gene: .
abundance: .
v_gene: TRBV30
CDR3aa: CAWSEGAYGYTF
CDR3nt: TGTGCCTGGAGTGAAGGAGCCTATGGCTACACCTTC

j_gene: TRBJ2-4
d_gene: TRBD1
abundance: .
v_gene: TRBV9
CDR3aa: CASSARPGQAKNIQYF
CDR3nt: TGTGCCAGCAGCGCTCGGCCGGGACAGGCCAAAAACATTCAGTACTTC

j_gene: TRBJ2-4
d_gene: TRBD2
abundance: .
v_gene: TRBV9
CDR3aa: CASSAPSGRAKNIQYF
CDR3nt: TGTGCCAGCAGCGCGCCCTCAGGGAGGGCTAAAAACATTCAGTACTTC

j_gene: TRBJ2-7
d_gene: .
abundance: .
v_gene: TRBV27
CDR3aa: CASRGYGNPYEQYF
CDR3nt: TGTGCCAGCAGGGGATACGGGAACCCCTACGAGCAGTACTTC

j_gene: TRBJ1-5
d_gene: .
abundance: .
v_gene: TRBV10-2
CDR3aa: CASSDRYSNQPQHF
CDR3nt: TGCGCCAGCAGTGACAGGTATAGCAATCAGCCCCAGCATTTT

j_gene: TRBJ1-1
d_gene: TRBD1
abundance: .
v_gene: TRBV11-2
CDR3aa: CASTPGTGSTFF
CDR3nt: TGTGCCAGCACCCCGGGGACAGGGTCGACTTTCTTT

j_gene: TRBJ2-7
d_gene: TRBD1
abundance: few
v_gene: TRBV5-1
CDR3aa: CASSWNRGYEQYF
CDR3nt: TGCGCCAGCAGCTGGAACAGGGGCTACGAGCAGTACTTC

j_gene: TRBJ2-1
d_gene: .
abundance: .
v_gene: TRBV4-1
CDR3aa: CASSQDGDNEQFF
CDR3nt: TGCGCCAGCAGCCAAGACGGAGACAATGAGCAGTTCTTC

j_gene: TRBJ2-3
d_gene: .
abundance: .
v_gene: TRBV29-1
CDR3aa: CSVEGNRAAWTDTQYF
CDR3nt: TGCAGCGTCGAGGGTAATCGGGCGGCCTGGACAGATACGCAGTATTTT

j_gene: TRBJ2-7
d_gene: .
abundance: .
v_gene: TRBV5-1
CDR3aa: CASSYSYEQYF
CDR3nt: TGCGCCAGCAGCTACTCCTACGAGCAGTACTTC

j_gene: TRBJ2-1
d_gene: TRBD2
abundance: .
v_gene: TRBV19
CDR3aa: CASRELAGERNEQFF
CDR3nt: TGTGCCAGTAGAGAACTAGCGGGAGAACGCAATGAGCAGTTCTTC

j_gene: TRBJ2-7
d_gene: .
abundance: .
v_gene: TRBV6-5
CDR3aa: CASSYAAVSTYEQYF
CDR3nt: TGTGCCAGCAGTTACGCGGCAGTAAGCACCTACGAGCAGTACTTC

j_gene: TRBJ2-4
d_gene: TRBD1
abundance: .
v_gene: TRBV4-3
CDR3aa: CASSVGTGGAGNIQYF
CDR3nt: TGCGCCAGCAGCGTAGGGACAGGGGGCGCCGGAAACATTCAGTACTTC

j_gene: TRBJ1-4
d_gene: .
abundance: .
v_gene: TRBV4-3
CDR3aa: CASSQVPRGPDEKLFF
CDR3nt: TGCGCCAGCAGCCAAGTCCCCCGAGGGCCTGATGAAAAACTGTTTTTT

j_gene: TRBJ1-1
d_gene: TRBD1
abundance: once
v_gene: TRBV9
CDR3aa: CASSVSGGIGTEAFF
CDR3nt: TGTGCCAGCAGCGTATCAGGGGGCATTGGCACTGAAGCTTTCTTT

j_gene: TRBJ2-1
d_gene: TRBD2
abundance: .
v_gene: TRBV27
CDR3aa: CASITSGGGYNEQFF
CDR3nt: TGTGCCAGCATAACTAGCGGGGGCGGCTACAATGAGCAGTTCTTC

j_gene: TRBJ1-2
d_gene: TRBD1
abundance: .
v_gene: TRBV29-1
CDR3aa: CSVPGQGRLANYGYTF
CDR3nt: TGCAGCGTTCCGGGACAGGGGCGACTAGCTAACTATGGCTACACCTTC

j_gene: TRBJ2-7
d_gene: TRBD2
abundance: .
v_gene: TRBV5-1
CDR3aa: CASSFPSGGAENEQYF
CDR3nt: TGCGCCAGCAGCTTCCCAAGCGGGGGGGCCGAGAACGAGCAGTACTTC

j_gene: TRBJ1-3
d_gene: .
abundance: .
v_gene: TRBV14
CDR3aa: CASSQGVGSGNTIYF
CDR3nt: TGTGCCAGCAGCCAAGGCGTAGGGAGTGGAAACACCATATATTTT

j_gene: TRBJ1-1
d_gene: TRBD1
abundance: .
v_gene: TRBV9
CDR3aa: CASSVAGQGLRPNTEAFF
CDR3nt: TGTGCCAGCAGCGTAGCCGGACAGGGTTTAAGGCCTAACACTGAAGCTTTCTTT

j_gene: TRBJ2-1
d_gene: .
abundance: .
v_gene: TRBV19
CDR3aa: CATEGDSLDEQFF
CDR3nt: TGTGCCACCGAAGGGGACTCCCTCGATGAGCAGTTCTTC

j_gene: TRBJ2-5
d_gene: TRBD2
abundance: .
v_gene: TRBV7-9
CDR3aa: CASSKLAGTEAQYF
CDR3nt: TGTGCCAGCAGTAAACTAGCGGGGACGGAAGCCCAGTACTTC

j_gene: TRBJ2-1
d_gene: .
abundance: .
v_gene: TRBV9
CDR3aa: CASSASGHLNEQFF
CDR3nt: TGTGCCAGCAGCGCCTCGGGACACCTCAATGAGCAGTTCTTC

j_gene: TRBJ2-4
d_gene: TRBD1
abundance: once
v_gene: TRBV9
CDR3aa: CASSAGQGLDIQYF
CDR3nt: TGTGCCAGCAGCGCCGGACAGGGGTTGGACATTCAGTACTTC

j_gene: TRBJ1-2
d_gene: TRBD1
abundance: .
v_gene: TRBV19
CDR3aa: CASSLTGGGDYGYTF
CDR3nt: TGTGCCAGTAGCCTAACAGGGGGAGGGGACTATGGCTACACCTTC

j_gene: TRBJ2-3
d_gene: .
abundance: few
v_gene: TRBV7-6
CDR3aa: CASSSRRGSTDTQYF
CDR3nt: TGTGCCAGCAGCTCTAGAAGGGGAAGCACAGATACGCAGTATTTT

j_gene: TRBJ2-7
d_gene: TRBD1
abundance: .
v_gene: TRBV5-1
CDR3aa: CASSQAQGSEQYF
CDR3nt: TGCGCCAGCAGCCAGGCACAGGGGAGCGAGCAGTACTTC

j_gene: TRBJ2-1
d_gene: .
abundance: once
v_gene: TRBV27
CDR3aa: CASSFWGDEQFF
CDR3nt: TGTGCCAGCAGTTTCTGGGGGGATGAGCAGTTCTTC

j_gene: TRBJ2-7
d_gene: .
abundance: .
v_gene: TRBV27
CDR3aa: CASSSGIGVGPYEQYF
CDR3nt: TGTGCCAGCAGTTCGGGGATCGGGGTGGGTCCCTACGAGCAGTACTTC

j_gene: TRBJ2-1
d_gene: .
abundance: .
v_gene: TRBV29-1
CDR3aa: CSVWGGAYNEQFF
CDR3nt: TGCAGCGTGTGGGGGGGCGCGTACAATGAGCAGTTCTTC

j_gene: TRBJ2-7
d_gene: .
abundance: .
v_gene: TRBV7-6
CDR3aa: CASSPSSYEQYF
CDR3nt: TGTGCCAGCAGCCCCTCCTCCTACGAGCAGTACTTC

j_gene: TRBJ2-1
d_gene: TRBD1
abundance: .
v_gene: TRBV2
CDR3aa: CASRRQGDSINEQFF
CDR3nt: TGTGCCAGCAGGAGACAGGGTGACTCAATCAATGAGCAGTTCTTC

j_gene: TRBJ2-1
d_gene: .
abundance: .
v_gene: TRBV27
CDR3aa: CASGWGVSNEQFF
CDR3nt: TGTGCCAGCGGTTGGGGCGTGAGCAATGAGCAGTTCTTC